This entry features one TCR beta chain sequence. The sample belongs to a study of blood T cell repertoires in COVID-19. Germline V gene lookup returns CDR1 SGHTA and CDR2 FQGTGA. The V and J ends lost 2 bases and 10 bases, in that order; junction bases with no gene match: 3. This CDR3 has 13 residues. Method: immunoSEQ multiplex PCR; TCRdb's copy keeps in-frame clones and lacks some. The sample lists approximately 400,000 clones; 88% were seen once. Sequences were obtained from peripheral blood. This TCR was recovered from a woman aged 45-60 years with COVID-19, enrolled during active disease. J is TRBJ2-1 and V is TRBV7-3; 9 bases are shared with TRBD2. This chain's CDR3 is CASSLAGGREQFF. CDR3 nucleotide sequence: TGTGCCAGCAGCTTAGCGGGGGGGCGAGAGCAGTTCTTC.